This T cell receptor beta chain was recovered during a study of blood T cell repertoires in COVID-19. The repertoire was sequenced with immunoSEQ multiplex PCR; TCRdb's copy has only in-frame clones and lacks some. The sample has more than 300,000 clones, over 80% seen once. This CDR3 contains 17 residues. Trimming took off 12 bases at V and 0 bases at J, with 23 bases between the two ends. Germline CDR1 is KGHDR and CDR2 is SFDVKD. This chain uses TRBV24-1 with TRBJ1-3; TRBD1 might be the D (6 bases). Sequencing was performed on peripheral blood. The source of this sequence is a woman in her 50s with COVID-19, enrolled during active disease. The CDR3 reads CAAWSKGTGTSGNTIYF. CDR3 nucleotides: TGTGCCGCGTGGTCTAAAGGAACAGGGACCTCTGGAAACACCATATATTTT.